This T cell receptor (beta chain) derives from a study of cytomegalovirus exposure and HLA in healthy donors. Study details: In a later analysis, the 120 or so validation repertoires were reported to have used the same platform as the 600 to 800 first-cohort repertoires. Findings of the study overall: The authors listed 150 or so TCR beta chains as cytomegalovirus-associated. Specificity of three CMV-associated chains for CMV antigens was verified in vitro. Using the classifier, cytomegalovirus status was reportedly diagnosed with high specificity and sensitivity.

The CDR3 is 16 amino acids. V lost 3 bases to trimming and J lost 5 bases; unmatched junction nucleotides: 9. The germline CDR1 and CDR2 sequences are SGDLS and YYNGEE. Remarks on this clone: The antigen is undetermined.

Method: immunoSEQ multiplex PCR; TCRdb's copy keeps in-frame clones and lacks some. Here the sample spans 150,000 to 200,000 clones, 80% to 90% being singletons. The chain joins TRBV9 to TRBJ1-3, with TRBD1 matching 9 bases. The specimen was PBMCs. This sequence originates from a woman in her twenties or thirties in good health and CMV-seronegative. The CDR3 DNA follows: TGTGCCAGCAGCGAGGTGGACAGGGGTTTAAGAAACACCATATATTTT. Residues: CASSEVDRGLRNTIYF.